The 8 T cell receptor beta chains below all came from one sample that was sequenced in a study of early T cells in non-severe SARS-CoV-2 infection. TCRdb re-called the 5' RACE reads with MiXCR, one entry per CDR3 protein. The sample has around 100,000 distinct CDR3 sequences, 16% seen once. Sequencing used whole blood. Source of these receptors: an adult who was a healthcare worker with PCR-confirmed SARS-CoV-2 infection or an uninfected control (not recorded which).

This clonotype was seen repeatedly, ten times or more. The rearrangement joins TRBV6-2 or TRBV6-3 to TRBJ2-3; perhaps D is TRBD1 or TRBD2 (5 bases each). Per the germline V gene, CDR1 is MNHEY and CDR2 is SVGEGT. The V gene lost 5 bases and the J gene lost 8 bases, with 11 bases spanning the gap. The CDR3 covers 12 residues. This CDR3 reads CASSPRGGTQYF. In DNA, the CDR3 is TGTGCCAGCAGTCCGAGGGGCGGTACGCAGTATTTT.

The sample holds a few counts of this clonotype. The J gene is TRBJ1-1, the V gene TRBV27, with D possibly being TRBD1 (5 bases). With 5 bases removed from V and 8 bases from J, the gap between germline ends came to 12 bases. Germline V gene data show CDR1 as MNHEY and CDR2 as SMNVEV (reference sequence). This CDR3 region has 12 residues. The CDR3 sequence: CASSRGTYEAFF. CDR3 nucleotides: TGTGCCAGCAGTCGAGGGACTTACGAAGCTTTCTTT.

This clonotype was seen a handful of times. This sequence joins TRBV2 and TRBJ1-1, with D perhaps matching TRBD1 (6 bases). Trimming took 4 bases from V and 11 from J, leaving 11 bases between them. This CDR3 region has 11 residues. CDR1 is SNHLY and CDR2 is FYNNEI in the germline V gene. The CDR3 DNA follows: TGTGCCAGCAGTGGTCCCCAGGGGGCTTTCTTT. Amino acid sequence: CASSGPQGAFF.

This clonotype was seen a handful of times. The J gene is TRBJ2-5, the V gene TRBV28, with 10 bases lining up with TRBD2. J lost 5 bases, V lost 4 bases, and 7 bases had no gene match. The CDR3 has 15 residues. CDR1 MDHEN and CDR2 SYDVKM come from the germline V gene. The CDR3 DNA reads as TGTGCCAGCAGTTCACCCCTAGCGGGAGCCGAGACCCAGTACTTC. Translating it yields CASSSPLAGAETQYF.

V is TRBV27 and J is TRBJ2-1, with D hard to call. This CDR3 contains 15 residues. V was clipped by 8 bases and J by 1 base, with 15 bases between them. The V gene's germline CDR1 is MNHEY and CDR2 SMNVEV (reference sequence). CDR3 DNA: TGTGCCAGCGGGCTCCGTGATGCTTCCTACAATGAGCAGTTCTTC. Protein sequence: CASGLRDASYNEQFF.

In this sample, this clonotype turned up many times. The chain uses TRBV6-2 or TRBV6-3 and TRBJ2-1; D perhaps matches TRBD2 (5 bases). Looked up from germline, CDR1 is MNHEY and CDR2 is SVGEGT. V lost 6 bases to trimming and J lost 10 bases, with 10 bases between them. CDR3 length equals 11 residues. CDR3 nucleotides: TGTGCCAGCAGCCCGGGGTGGGAGCAGTTCTTC. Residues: CASSPGWEQFF.

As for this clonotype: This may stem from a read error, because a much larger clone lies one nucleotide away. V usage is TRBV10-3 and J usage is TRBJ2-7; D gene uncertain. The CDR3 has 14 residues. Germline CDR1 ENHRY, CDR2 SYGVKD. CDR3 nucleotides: TGTGCCAACAGTTCGAGAGCGCCTACCTACGAGCAGTACTTC. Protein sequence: CANSSRAPTYEQYF.

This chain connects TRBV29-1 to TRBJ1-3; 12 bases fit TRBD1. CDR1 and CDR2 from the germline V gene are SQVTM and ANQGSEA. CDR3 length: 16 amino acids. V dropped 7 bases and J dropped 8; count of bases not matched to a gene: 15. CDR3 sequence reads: CSARGGTGGAFDTIYF. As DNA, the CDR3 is TGCAGCGCAAGAGGCGGGACAGGGGGCGCATTTGACACCATATATTTT.